This T cell receptor beta chain was retrieved from a study of shared clonotypes between healthy human individuals. Study overall: A couple of women and three men aged 18 to 49 made up the donors. Every donor yielded three CD4 naive, three CD4 memory, two CD8 naive and one CD8 memory plate.

For this clone: Antigen unknown. Other nucleotide sequences in the sample specify the same CDR3.

Germline trimming cut 0 bases from V and 4 bases from J; bases unmatched to any gene: 1. Per the germline V gene, CDR1 is SGHRS and CDR2 is YFSETQ. The CDR3 extends over 15 amino acids. Some clones are missing from TCRdb's copy, which holds only in-frame ones; the method was immunoSEQ multiplex PCR. The table records roughly 1,500,000 clones, 95% to 99% of them present only once. Study-level points and caveats: Specimens sampled were limited to blood, with tissue repertoires likely differing.

This clonotype originated in a man younger than 40 in good health. The chain has TRBV5-1 and TRBJ2-1; 10 bases match TRBD2. Sequencing was performed on naive CD4+ T cells sorted from blood. This sample's subset: CD45RA+ positively selected. DNA for the CDR3: TGCGCCAGCAGCTTGGGACTAGCGGGTTACAATGAGCAGTTCTTC. Its translation: CASSLGLAGYNEQFF.